This TCR beta chain is drawn from a study of OX40 agonist ivuxolimab in advanced cancers. V shed 4 bases and J shed 6 bases, with 9 bases lying between them. The CDR3 spans 11 residues. From germline, CDR1 is SQVTM and CDR2 ANQGSEA. This clone was counted between two and nine times. Measured with immunoSEQ multiplex PCR; TCRdb has only the in-frame clones, and not every one. The data contain about 46,000 clones, roughly 88% of them seen just once; the ten biggest clones take up roughly 54%. Drawing of blood for sampling happened at baseline, at cycle 4 day 1, and at cycle 7 day 1. The sample in question was CD4+ or CD8+ T cells sorted from blood, obtained in a trial of the OX40 agonist ivuxolimab. The chain has TRBV29-1 and TRBJ1-1; possible D gene TRBD1, 5 bases. This TCR derives from an adult with an advanced solid tumor such as melanoma, head and neck, liver or kidney cancer. This CDR3 reads CSVGRGAEAFF. In nucleotides, the CDR3 is TGCAGCGTTGGGCGAGGGGCTGAAGCTTTCTTT.